A selection of T cell receptor beta chains follows, all from one sample in a study of blood T cells in healthy people across ages. TCRdb called the 5' RACE reads again in MiXCR, with one record for every CDR3 protein. The sample consists of about 570,000 distinct CDR3 sequences, roughly 29% of them appearing once. Sequenced material: blood. These receptors were obtained from a woman in her seventies in good health. The CDR3 runs from the conserved cysteine through the conserved F or W. The D gene is left open where the match is weak. Clone size is stated in some rows and not others, as once, few, many or a class when expanded.

d_call,clone_size,j_call,v_call,cdr3_aa,cdr3_nt
TRBD1,few,TRBJ1-4,TRBV7-9,CAGSLLGGTNEKLFF,TGTGCCGGCAGCTTATTAGGGGGCACTAATGAAAAACTGTTTTTT
TRBD1,few,TRBJ1-5,TRBV7-8,CASSFYRGPSGNQPQHF,TGTGCCAGCAGCTTCTACAGGGGTCCTTCGGGCAATCAGCCCCAGCATTTT
-,few,TRBJ1-1,TRBV27,CASSPGGRTMNTEAFF,TGTGCCAGCAGTCCCGGCGGCAGAACCATGAACACTGAAGCTTTCTTT
TRBD1,-,TRBJ2-1,TRBV7-2,CASSLRGPGSGNEQFF,TGTGCCAGCAGCTTAAGGGGGCCAGGGTCTGGCAATGAGCAGTTCTTC
TRBD1,many,TRBJ1-4,TRBV7-8,CASSSILQGSNEKLFF,TGTGCCAGCAGCTCCATCCTACAGGGGTCAAATGAAAAACTGTTTTTT
-,few,TRBJ1-1,TRBV4-2,CASSQDNRRTFF,TGTGCCAGCAGCCAAGATAACCGGCGGACTTTCTTT
-,few,TRBJ1-3,TRBV15,CATSRDGRSGNTIYF,TGTGCCACCAGCAGAGATGGAAGGTCTGGGAACACCATATATTTT
-,-,TRBJ1-2,TRBV20-1,CSARGTGFYGYTF,TGCAGTGCTAGAGGCACAGGGTTCTATGGCTACACCTTC
TRBD1,few,TRBJ2-2,TRBV6-5,CASAPSQGLGELFF,TGTGCCAGCGCCCCTTCACAGGGGCTCGGGGAGCTGTTTTTT
-,few,TRBJ2-5,TRBV20-1,CSASRLGETQYF,TGCAGTGCTAGTCGACTGGGGGAGACCCAGTACTTC
-,-,TRBJ1-4,TRBV7-2,CASSPLRQEKLFF,TGTGCCAGCAGCCCCCTGCGTCAAGAAAAACTGTTTTTT
-,-,TRBJ1-2,TRBV7-9,CASSLVTEIYGYTF,TGTGCCAGCAGCTTAGTAACGGAAATCTATGGCTACACCTTC
TRBD1,-,TRBJ2-5,TRBV9,CASSQTGGPETQYF,TGTGCCAGCAGCCAGACAGGGGGCCCCGAGACCCAGTACTTC
TRBD1,few,TRBJ1-2,TRBV3-1,CASSQESNRGHHGYTF,TGTGCCAGCAGCCAAGAATCTAACAGGGGGCATCATGGCTACACCTTC
TRBD1,-,TRBJ1-4,TRBV7-3,CASSSDRVGKLFF,TGTGCCAGCAGCTCGGACAGGGTCGGAAAACTGTTTTTT
-,few,TRBJ1-1,TRBV5-1,CASSLGTAENTEAFF,TGCGCCAGCAGCTTGGGCACGGCAGAGAACACTGAAGCTTTCTTT
-,-,TRBJ2-1,TRBV12-3/TRBV12-4,CASGSDSSYNEQFF,TGTGCCAGCGGTTCAGATTCAAGTTACAATGAGCAGTTCTTC
TRBD1,-,TRBJ2-5,TRBV13,CASSYDRGETQYF,TGTGCCAGCAGCTACGACAGGGGTGAGACCCAGTACTTC
-,few,TRBJ2-3,TRBV18,CASSPLSSSTDTQYF,TGTGCCAGCTCACCATTAAGCTCTAGCACAGATACGCAGTATTTT
-,-,TRBJ2-5,TRBV4-2,CASSQDWLGLPETQYF,TGTGCCAGCAGCCAAGATTGGCTCGGGCTACCCGAGACCCAGTACTTC
-,-,TRBJ1-1,TRBV7-3,CASSLTDGDEAFF,TGTGCCAGCAGCTTAACGGACGGGGATGAAGCTTTCTTT
-,-,TRBJ1-2,TRBV30,CAWIPNWRGAGYTF,TGTGCCTGGATTCCTAATTGGAGGGGGGCGGGCTACACCTTC
TRBD1,-,TRBJ2-7,TRBV27,CASSSNRGLDEQYF,TGTGCCAGCAGTTCCAACAGGGGTTTGGACGAGCAGTACTTC
-,few,TRBJ2-5,TRBV6-1,CASSLDMEQETQYF,TGTGCCAGCAGCCTTGATATGGAGCAAGAGACCCAGTACTTC
TRBD1,few,TRBJ1-2,TRBV7-2,CASSSQGLNYGYTF,TGTGCCAGCAGCTCACAGGGGTTAAACTATGGCTACACCTTC
-,few,TRBJ1-2,TRBV6-2/TRBV6-3,CASSRDSIGGYTF,TGTGCCAGCAGCCGGGATAGCATCGGAGGCTACACCTTC